The 5 T cell receptor beta chains reported below all come from one sample, sequenced in a study of blood T cell repertoires in COVID-19. Only in-frame clones appear in the TCRdb table, and some are missing; sequencing was by immunoSEQ multiplex PCR. The profile shows around 250,000 clones, almost 90% of them singletons. Sequenced sample: peripheral blood. The receptors come from a woman in her sixties with COVID-19, enrolled during active disease.

This chain joins TRBV3-1 (or the pseudogene TRBV3-2) and TRBJ2-3; the D gene is possibly TRBD2 (5 bases). The germline CDR1 and CDR2 sequences are LGHDT and YNNKEL (reference sequence). Trimming cost V 1 base and J 3 bases, with 8 bases left between them. CDR3 length: 14 amino acids. CDR3 DNA: TGTGCCAGCAGCCAAGGTCCGGGGACAGATACGCAGTATTTT. This codes for CASSQGPGTDTQYF.

The chain carries TRBV28 and TRBJ1-5; no definite D call. Trimming removed 3 bases at V and 3 bases at J, with 6 bases between. From germline, CDR1 is MDHEN and CDR2 SYDVKM. The CDR3 spans 13 residues. For the CDR3, the DNA is TGTGCCAGCAGTTTTGCGGACAATCAGCCCCAGCATTTT. It translates to CASSFADNQPQHF.

The rearrangement links TRBV3-1 (or the pseudogene TRBV3-2) to TRBJ1-1; maybe TRBD1 (6 bases). The CDR3 runs 14 residues. The germline V gene has CDR1 LGHDT and CDR2 YNNKEL (reference sequence). V shed 4 bases and J shed 5 bases, with 14 bases lying between them. The CDR3 DNA sequence: TGTGCCAGCAGCCTTGGACAGTCAAGGACTGAAGCTTTCTTT. Encoded protein: CASSLGQSRTEAFF.

This clone occurred once. The V call is TRBV5-6, the J call TRBJ2-3; TRBD1 aligns across 8 bases. The germline gives CDR1 SGHDT, CDR2 YYEEEE. The CDR3 runs to 16 residues. V was pared by 5 bases and J by 1 base, with 9 bases of the junction left unmatched. CDR3 amino acids: CASSLARDRRTDTQYF. Here the CDR3 DNA reads TGTGCCAGCAGTCTGGCACGGGACAGGCGCACAGATACGCAGTATTTT.

The chain is built from TRBV4-1 and TRBJ1-1; no firm D call. This CDR3 is built from 16 residues. Trimming took off 0 bases at V and 7 bases at J, with 18 bases between the two ends. Germline V gives CDR1 MGHRA, CDR2 YSYEKL. CDR3 in DNA: TGCGCCAGCAGCCAAGAAGGCAGGCAGGAGGTCGGTGAAGCTTTCTTT. This sequence encodes CASSQEGRQEVGEAFF.